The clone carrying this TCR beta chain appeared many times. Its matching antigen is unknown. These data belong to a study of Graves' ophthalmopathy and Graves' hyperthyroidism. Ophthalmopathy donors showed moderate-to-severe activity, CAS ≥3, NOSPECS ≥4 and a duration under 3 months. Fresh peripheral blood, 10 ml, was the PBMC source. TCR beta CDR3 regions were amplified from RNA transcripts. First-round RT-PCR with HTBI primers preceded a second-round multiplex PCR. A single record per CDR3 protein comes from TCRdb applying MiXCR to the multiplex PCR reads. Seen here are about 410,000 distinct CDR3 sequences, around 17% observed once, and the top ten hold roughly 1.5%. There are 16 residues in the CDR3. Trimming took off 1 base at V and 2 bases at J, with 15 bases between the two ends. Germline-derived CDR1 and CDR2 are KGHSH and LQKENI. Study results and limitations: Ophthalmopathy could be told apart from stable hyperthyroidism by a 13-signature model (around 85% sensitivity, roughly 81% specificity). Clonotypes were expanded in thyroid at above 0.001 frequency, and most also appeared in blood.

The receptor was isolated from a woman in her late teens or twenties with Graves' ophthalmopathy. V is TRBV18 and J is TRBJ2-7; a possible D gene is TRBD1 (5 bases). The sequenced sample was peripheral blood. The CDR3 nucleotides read TGTGCCAGCTCACCACTATTCGTCAGGGCCACCTACGAGCAGTACTTC. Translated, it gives CASSPLFVRATYEQYF.